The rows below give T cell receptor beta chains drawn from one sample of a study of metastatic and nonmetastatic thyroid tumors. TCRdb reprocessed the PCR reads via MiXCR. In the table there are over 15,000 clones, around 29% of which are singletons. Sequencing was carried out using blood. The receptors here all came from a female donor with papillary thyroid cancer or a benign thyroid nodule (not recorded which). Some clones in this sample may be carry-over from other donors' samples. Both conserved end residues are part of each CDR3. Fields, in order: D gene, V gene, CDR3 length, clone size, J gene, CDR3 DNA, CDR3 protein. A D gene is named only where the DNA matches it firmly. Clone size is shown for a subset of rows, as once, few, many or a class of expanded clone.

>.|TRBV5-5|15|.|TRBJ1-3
TGTGCCAGCAGCTTGCTCAGGGACTCTGGAAACACCATATATTTT
CASSLLRDSGNTIYF
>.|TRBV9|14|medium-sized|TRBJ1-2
TGTGCCAGCAGCGCCACACAGTCTAACTATGGCTACACCTTC
CASSATQSNYGYTF
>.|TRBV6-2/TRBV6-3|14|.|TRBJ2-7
TGTGCCAGCAGGAGTGACTACTCCCCCTACGAGCAGTACTTC
CASRSDYSPYEQYF
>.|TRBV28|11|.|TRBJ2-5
TGTGCCAGCAGGGACCAAGAGACCCAGTACTTC
CASRDQETQYF
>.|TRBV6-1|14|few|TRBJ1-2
TGTGCCAGCAGCTTAGGAACAGACACTAATGGCTACACCTTC
CASSLGTDTNGYTF
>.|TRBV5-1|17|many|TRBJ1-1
TGCGCCAGCAGTGAGATTGAGTCCAGAGTGGTGAACACTGAAGCTTTCTTT
CASSEIESRVVNTEAFF
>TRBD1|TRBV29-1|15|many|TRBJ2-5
TGCAGCGTCGATAGGACAGGGTCCCTACAAGAGACCCAGTACTTC
CSVDRTGSLQETQYF
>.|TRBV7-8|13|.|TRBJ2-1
TGTGCCAGCAGCGTAGGGACCTACAATGAGCAGTTCTTC
CASSVGTYNEQFF
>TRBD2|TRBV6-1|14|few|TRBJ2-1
TGTGCCAGCAGTGATCTGGGGGGGGGTAATGAGCAGTTCTTC
CASSDLGGGNEQFF
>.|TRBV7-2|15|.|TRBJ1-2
TGTGCCAGCAGCTTAGTCCCACAGGCTAACTATGGCTACACCTTC
CASSLVPQANYGYTF
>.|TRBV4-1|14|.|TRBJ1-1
TGCGCCAGCAGCCAAGATGCAGGCAACACTGAAGCTTTCTTT
CASSQDAGNTEAFF
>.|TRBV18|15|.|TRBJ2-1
TGTGCCAGCTCACCCGGTTCACGATCCTACAATGAGCAGTTCTTC
CASSPGSRSYNEQFF
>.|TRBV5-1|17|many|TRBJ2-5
TGCGCCAGCAGCTTGGATTGGGTAGGGGTTTCAGGAGAGACCCAGTACTTC
CASSLDWVGVSGETQYF
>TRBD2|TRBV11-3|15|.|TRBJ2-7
TGTGCCAGCAGACCCCTTACGGGAGGGCCAGGCGAGCAGTACTTC
CASRPLTGGPGEQYF
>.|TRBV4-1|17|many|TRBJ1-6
TGCGCCAGCAGCCAAGAGGGGACTGACTTAAGGAATTCACCCCTCCACTTT
CASSQEGTDLRNSPLHF
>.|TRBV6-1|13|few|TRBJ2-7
TGTGCCAGCAGTCGTTCGGCCCCATCCGAGCAGTACTTC
CASSRSAPSEQYF
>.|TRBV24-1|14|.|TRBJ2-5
TGTGCCACCAGTGCCCCGGGACCTCCGCAGACCCAGTACTTC
CATSAPGPPQTQYF
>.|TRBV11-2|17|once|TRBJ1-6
TGTGCCAGCAGCTTCTCTGGGCTCAGATTTGGGGATTCACCCCTCCACTTT
CASSFSGLRFGDSPLHF
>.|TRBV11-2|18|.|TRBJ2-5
TGTGCCAGCAGCTTAGTAGTGGGTGCTAGCGCCTCCTTGGGGACCCAGTACTTC
CASSLVVGASASLGTQYF
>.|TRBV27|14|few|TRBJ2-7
TGTGCCAGCAGGTTCTCGGACCGCACCTACGAGCAGTACTTC
CASRFSDRTYEQYF
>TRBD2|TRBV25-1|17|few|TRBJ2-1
TGTGCCAGCAGTGAATTGGGAGCGGGAGACTCCTACAATGAGCAGTTCTTC
CASSELGAGDSYNEQFF
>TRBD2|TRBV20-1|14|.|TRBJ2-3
TGCAGTGCCGAACTAGCGGGAGCTCTAGATACGCAGTATTTT
CSAELAGALDTQYF
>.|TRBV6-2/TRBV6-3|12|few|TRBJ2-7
TGTGCCACCCGGGGCACCCCCTACGAGCAGTACTTC
CATRGTPYEQYF
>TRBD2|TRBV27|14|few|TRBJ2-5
TGTGCCACCTCCCCGCGGGAGTTGTCAGAGACCCAGTACTTC
CATSPRELSETQYF
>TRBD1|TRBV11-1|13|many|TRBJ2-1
TGTGCCAGCAGCTTGCAGGGGGCTAATGAGCAGTTCTTC
CASSLQGANEQFF
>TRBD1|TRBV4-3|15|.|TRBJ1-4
TGCGCCAGCAGCCAACGGGACAGGGGTAATGAAAAACTGTTTTTT
CASSQRDRGNEKLFF
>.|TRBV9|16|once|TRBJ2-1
TGTGCCAGCAGCGGCTCCCTGGTGGTTGGTGGGGATGAGCAGTTCTTC
CASSGSLVVGGDEQFF
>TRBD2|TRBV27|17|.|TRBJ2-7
TGTGCCAGCAGCCTTTGTGCTCTCACTAGCGGGGTGAACGAGCAGTACTTC
CASSLCALTSGVNEQYF
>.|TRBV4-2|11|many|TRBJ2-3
TGTGCCAGCAGCGTACCGGGACTCCAGTATTTT
CASSVPGLQYF
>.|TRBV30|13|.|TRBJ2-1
TGTGCCGGAAAGACAGACTCCTACAATGAGCAGTTCTTC
CAGKTDSYNEQFF
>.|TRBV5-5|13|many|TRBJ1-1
TGTGCCAGCAGCCCCCCCTTAAACACTGAAGCTTTCTTT
CASSPPLNTEAFF
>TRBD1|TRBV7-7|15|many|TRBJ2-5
TGTGCTAGCAGCTTAGGGGACAGGAACCAAGAGACCCAGTACTTC
CASSLGDRNQETQYF
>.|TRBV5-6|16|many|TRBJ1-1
TGTGCCAGCAGCTCCAGCCTTTACGACATGAACACTGAAGCTTTCTTT
CASSSSLYDMNTEAFF
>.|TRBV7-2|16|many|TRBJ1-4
TGTGCCAGCAGCTTAGGGGGGCGAGGGTTAAATGAAAAACTGTTTTTT
CASSLGGRGLNEKLFF
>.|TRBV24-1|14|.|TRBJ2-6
TGTGCCACCAGTCTTTCCTCGGGGGCCAACGTCCTGACTTTC
CATSLSSGANVLTF
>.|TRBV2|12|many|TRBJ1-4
TGTGCCAGCAGTGAAGCCTCTGAAAAACTGTTTTTT
CASSEASEKLFF
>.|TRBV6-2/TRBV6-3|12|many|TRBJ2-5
TGTGCCAGCAGTTACCCATGGGACACTCAGTACTTC
CASSYPWDTQYF
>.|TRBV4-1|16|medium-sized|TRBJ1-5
TGCGCCAGCAGCCTTCGCACCTCAGGGGGCAATCAGCCCCAGCATTTT
CASSLRTSGGNQPQHF
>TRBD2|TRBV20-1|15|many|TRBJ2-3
TGCAGTGCTGGACTAGCGGGGGGCTCCTGGGATACGCAGTATTTT
CSAGLAGGSWDTQYF
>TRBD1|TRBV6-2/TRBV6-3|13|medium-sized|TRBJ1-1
TGTGCCAGCAGTTATTACGGACAGGGTGAAGCTTTCTTT
CASSYYGQGEAFF
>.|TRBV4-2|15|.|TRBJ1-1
TGTGCCAGTAGCCAAGTTGGACAACTGAACACTGAAGCTCTCTTT
CASSQVGQLNTEALF
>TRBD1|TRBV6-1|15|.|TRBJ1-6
TGTGCCAGCAGTGAAGCGCCGGGACAGGGTTCACCCCTCCACTTT
CASSEAPGQGSPLHF
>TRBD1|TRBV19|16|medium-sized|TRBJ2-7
TGTGCCAGTAGTAAGGCAGGGGGAAGTGAGTTGGACGAGCAGTACTTC
CASSKAGGSELDEQYF
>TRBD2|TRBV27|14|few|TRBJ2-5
TGTGCCAGCAGTTTAGAGCGGGGCTGGGGGACCCATTACTTC
CASSLERGWGTHYF
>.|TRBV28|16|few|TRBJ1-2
TGTGCCAGCAGTTCCATATCACAGGGAGCGTGGTATGGCTACACCTTC
CASSSISQGAWYGYTF
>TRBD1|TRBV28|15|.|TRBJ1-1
TGTGCCAACAGCCTAACCGGGACAGGGGGCTCTGAATCTTTCTTT
CANSLTGTGGSESFF
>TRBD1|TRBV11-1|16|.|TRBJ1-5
TGTGCCAGCAGCACCACAGGGGGCGCCTGCAATCAGCCCCAGCATTTT
CASSTTGGACNQPQHF
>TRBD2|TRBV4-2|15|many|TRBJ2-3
TGTGCCAGCAGCCAAACGGGGGGGCAGAGAGGTACGCAGTATTTT
CASSQTGGQRGTQYF
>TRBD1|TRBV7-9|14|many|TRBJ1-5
TGTGCCAGCAGCTTGGGACAGACTAATCAGCCCCAGCATTTT
CASSLGQTNQPQHF
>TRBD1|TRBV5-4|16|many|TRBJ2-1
TGTGCCAGCAGCCCTGGGACAGGGGGTTCCTACAATGAGCAGTTCTTC
CASSPGTGGSYNEQFF
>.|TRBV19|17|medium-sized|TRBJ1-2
TGTGCCAGTAGTGTCTGGGCAGGGGTAGACCTTAACTATGGCTACACCTTC
CASSVWAGVDLNYGYTF
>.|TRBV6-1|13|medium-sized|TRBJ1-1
TGTGCCAGCAGTCAGGGATCACCCACTGAAGCTTTCTTT
CASSQGSPTEAFF
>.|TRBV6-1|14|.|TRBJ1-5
TGTGCCAGCAGTGAACCCACAGGGTATCAGCCCCAGCATTTT
CASSEPTGYQPQHF
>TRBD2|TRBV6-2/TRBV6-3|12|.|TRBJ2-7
TGTGCCAGCGAAACTAGCGGGGGGGAGCAGTACTTC
CASETSGGEQYF
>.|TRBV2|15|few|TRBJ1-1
TGTGCCAGCAGTCAAGAATCGAGACAGAACACTGAAGCTTTCTTT
CASSQESRQNTEAFF